Shown below are 3 T cell receptor beta chains from a single sample sequenced in a study of metastatic and nonmetastatic thyroid tumors. Each patient went into thyroid surgery without having received any treatment. TCRdb re-called clones from the PCR reads using MiXCR. The table lists some 28,000 clones, around a quarter of them singletons. The sequenced material came from blood. Receptors originate from a female donor with papillary thyroid cancer or a benign thyroid nodule (not recorded which). Some clones in this sample may be carry-over from other donors' samples.

This clone was detected ten times or more. The rearrangement links TRBV5-1 to TRBJ2-3; perhaps D is TRBD1 or TRBD2 (6 bases each). V was shortened by 5 bases and J by 2 bases, with 15 bases between the two germline ends. The CDR3 loop spans 15 amino acids. The germline V gene encodes CDR1 SGHRS and CDR2 YFSETQ. CDR3 region: CASRVGGLITDTQYF. CDR3 DNA: TGCGCCAGCAGGGTAGGGGGGCTTATCACAGATACGCAGTATTTT.

With regard to this clone: One junction end does not reproduce the germline sequence, and a read error may be involved. V gene TRBV11-3 combines with J gene TRBJ1-6, with TRBD1 as a possible D gene (6 bases). In germline, CDR1 is SGHNT, CDR2 YENEEA. The CDR3 runs to 14 residues. CDR3 residues: CASSLGQYNSPLHF. The CDR3 coding sequence is TGCGCCAGCAGCTTGGGACAATATAATTCACCCCTCCACTTT.

Many counts were recorded for this clone. V is TRBV5-1 and J is TRBJ2-7; maybe TRBD1 (6 bases). V gave up 4 bases and J gave up 2 bases, with 13 bases separating them. This CDR3 is built from 14 residues. The germline V gene encodes CDR1 SGHRS and CDR2 YFSETQ. The CDR3 DNA sequence: TGCGCCAGCAGCCTGAACAGGGCGCCCTACGAGCAGTACTTC. Its protein is CASSLNRAPYEQYF.